These 32 T cell receptor beta chains share one sample of origin, sequenced in a study of blood T cells in healthy people across ages. Then a second PCR, running about 6 to 11 cycles, was carried out with a sample-barcoded 5' primer and a J-beta primer mix. TCRdb reprocessed the 5' RACE reads with MiXCR, giving one entry per CDR3 protein. The repertoire has about 730,000 distinct CDR3 sequences, around 46% of them found once; the top ten carry around a fifth. Material: blood. These receptor sequences come from a woman aged 60-75 years in good health.

At least ten counts were recorded for this clonotype. The chain employs TRBV7-6 and TRBJ2-3; D remains unclear. Germline V CDR1 and CDR2: SGHVS, FNYEAQ. The CDR3 covers 13 residues. V gave up 2 bases and J gave up 5 bases, with 8 bases separating them. CDR3 nucleotides: TGTGCCAGCAGCTTAAATCCCTTAGATACGCAGTATTTT. Residues: CASSLNPLDTQYF.

This clonotype was recorded many times. This chain's CDR3 is CASSHGSGEVTYEQYF. Written as DNA, the CDR3 is TGCGCCAGCAGCCACGGTAGCGGGGAGGTGACCTACGAGCAGTACTTC. V usage is TRBV4-1 and J usage is TRBJ2-7; 8 positions match TRBD2. V trimming: 3 bases; J trimming: 2 bases; junction bases outside the gene matches: 9. The V gene's germline CDR1 is MGHRA and CDR2 YSYEKL. The CDR3 has 16 amino acids.

This CDR3 is CASSQAGLAGPTDTQYF. DNA of the CDR3: TGTGCCAGCAGCCAAGCGGGACTAGCGGGACCCACAGATACGCAGTATTTT. The chain is built from TRBV4-2 and TRBJ2-3; 13 bases align to TRBD2. Looked up from germline, CDR1 is LGHNA and CDR2 is YNFKEQ. CDR3 length: 17 amino acids. V gave up 1 base and J gave up 2 bases; unmatched junction bases: 3.

The V gene is TRBV7-3, the J gene TRBJ1-6, with no clear D. CDR1 and CDR2 (germline): SGHTA, FQGTGA. V was clipped by 2 bases and J by 0 bases, with 11 bases between them. CDR3 length: 17 amino acids. The CDR3 loop reads CASSLSSQASYNSPLHF. As DNA, the CDR3 is TGTGCCAGCAGCTTATCCAGCCAGGCCTCCTATAATTCACCCCTCCACTTT.

The rearrangement uses TRBV18 and TRBJ2-1; D is undetermined. V lost 11 bases to trimming and J lost 5 bases, with 16 bases between them. CDR3 length: 13 residues. From germline, CDR1 is KGHSH and CDR2 LQKENI. The CDR3 DNA reads TGTGCCGCCCGAGGTGGGCTCGACAATGAGCAGTTCTTC. Its translation: CAARGGLDNEQFF.

This clonotype was detected a few times. The chain has TRBV6-2 or TRBV6-3 and TRBJ2-6; the D gene is possibly TRBD2 (6 bases). This CDR3 contains 19 residues. Germline loops: CDR1 MNHEY, CDR2 SVGEGT. V gave up 0 bases and J gave up 2 bases, with 17 bases separating them. CDR3 sequence reads: CASSYSRDSYRAGANVLTF. In DNA, the CDR3 is TGTGCCAGCAGTTACTCTAGGGACTCCTACCGAGCTGGGGCCAACGTCCTGACTTTC.

This CDR3 reads CASALASAGNTEAFF. The CDR3 DNA reads as TGCGCCAGCGCCCTAGCGTCTGCGGGGAACACTGAAGCTTTCTTT. This chain links TRBV5-1 with TRBJ1-1, with D uncertain. V lost 7 bases, J lost 1 base, and 17 bases lay in between. The CDR3 loop spans 15 amino acids. Looked up from germline, CDR1 is SGHRS and CDR2 is YFSETQ.

Note on this clonotype: A much larger clone sits a single nucleotide away, making a read error possible. The chain links TRBV29-1 to TRBJ1-2, with a weak D call TRBD1 (5 bases). CDR3 length: 11 amino acids. Germline CDR1 is SQVTM and CDR2 is ANQGSEA. The CDR3 bases are TGCAGCTCGACAGAGAACTATGGCCACACCTTC. Protein sequence: CSSTENYGHTF.

This clonotype was counted a single time. This rearrangement joins TRBV7-2 to TRBJ2-1; D is unclear. The V end was cut by 8 bases, the J end by 9 bases, with 11 bases between. CDR1 SGHTA and CDR2 FQGNSA come from the germline V gene. The CDR3 is 11 residues long. The CDR3 sequence: CASAVVGEQFF. The CDR3 DNA sequence: TGTGCCAGCGCTGTGGTGGGTGAGCAGTTCTTC.

This clonotype was recorded a few times. The CDR3 nucleotides read TGTGCCAGCAGCAGACTTAGTACAGGCCAAGAGACCCAGTACTTC. The encoded protein is CASSRLSTGQETQYF. V is TRBV7-8 and J is TRBJ2-5, with D perhaps matching TRBD1 (5 bases). Deletions cut 5 bases from V and 1 base from J, with 14 bases between. Germline CDR1 and CDR2: SGHVS and FQNEAQ. This CDR3 spans 15 amino acids. The variable domain in full, with the rest retrieved from reference TRBV7-8 and TRBJ2-5, is GAGVSQSPRYKVAKRGQDVALRCDPISGHVSLFWYQQALGQGPEFLTYFQNEAQLDKSGLPSDRFFAERPEGSVSTLKIQRTQQEDSAVYLCASSRLSTGQETQYFGPGTRLLVL.

The chain uses TRBV27 and TRBJ1-5; the match to TRBD1 covers 7 bases. The CDR3 length is 16 residues. Germline assignment: CDR1 MNHEY and CDR2 SMNVEV (reference sequence). V shed 6 bases and J 0 bases; nucleotides not matched to a gene: 8. CDR3 in amino acids: CASSAPGQYSNQPQHF. The CDR3 DNA follows: TGTGCCAGCAGCGCTCCGGGACAGTATAGCAATCAGCCCCAGCATTTT.

This clonotype showed up just a few times. CDR3 in amino acids: CASSGQTGAETQFF. In DNA, the CDR3 is TGTGCCAGCAGTGGACAGACCGGGGCAGAGACCCAGTTCTTC. This sequence joins TRBV12-3 or TRBV12-4 and TRBJ2-1, with a possible D match to TRBD1 (6 bases). V was clipped by 5 bases and J by 13 bases, with 21 bases between them. This CDR3 is built from 14 residues.

The rearrangement links TRBV20-1 to TRBJ2-7, with D unclear. The CDR3 has 13 amino acids. Trimming left V 1 base short and J 2 bases short, with 9 bases between. The germline V gene encodes CDR1 DFQATT and CDR2 SNEGSKA (reference sequence). CDR3 protein: CSARGPGPYEQYF. Written as DNA, the CDR3 is TGCAGTGCTAGAGGGCCCGGGCCCTACGAGCAGTACTTC.

This chain connects TRBV14 to TRBJ1-2, with D uncertain. Trimming removed 1 base at V and 5 bases at J, with 8 bases between. Germline values: CDR1 SGHDN, CDR2 FVKESK. The CDR3 spans 13 residues. CDR3 in DNA: TGTGCCAGCAGCCAAGCACACATATATGGCTACACCTTC. As protein: CASSQAHIYGYTF.

This clonotype was seen a handful of times. The chain combines TRBV5-1 with TRBJ2-7; D unresolved. This CDR3 contains 14 residues. In germline, CDR1 is SGHRS, CDR2 YFSETQ. V was cut by 0 bases and J by 2 bases, with 9 bases left in between. The CDR3, as DNA: TGCGCCAGCAGCTTGGCCCATGGGGCCTACGAGCAGTACTTC. Its translation is CASSLAHGAYEQYF.

This chain connects TRBV7-2 to TRBJ2-7; 7 nucleotides line up with TRBD1. This CDR3 has 15 amino acids. The ends lost 3 bases at V and 1 base at J; junction bases unmatched: 6. Germline values: CDR1 SGHTA, CDR2 FQGNSA. The CDR3 nucleotides are TGTGCCAGCAGCTTCGACAGGGAGACATCCTACGAGCAGTACTTC. It is translated as CASSFDRETSYEQYF. Combining the CDR3 with reference TRBV7-2 and TRBJ2-7 gives the whole variable domain GAGVSQSPSNKVTEKGKDVELRCDPISGHTALYWYRQSLGQGLEFLIYFQGNSAPDKSGLPSDRFSAERTGGSVSTLTIQRTQQEDSAVYLCASSFDRETSYEQYFGPGTRLTVT.

The chain links TRBV7-9 to TRBJ2-1; 7 positions match TRBD1. With V trimmed by 2 bases and J by 7 bases, 8 bases remained unmatched. The CDR3 has 15 amino acids. From germline, CDR1 is SEHNR and CDR2 FQNEAQ (reference sequence). The DNA of the CDR3 is TGTGCCAGCAGCTTACCAGGGGGAACAATTAATGAGCAGTTCTTC. Protein: CASSLPGGTINEQFF.

This clonotype was picked up a small number of times. The rearrangement links TRBV7-2 to TRBJ1-4; D is unclear. V was clipped by 5 bases and J by 5 bases, with 18 bases between them. Germline V gene data show CDR1 as SGHTA and CDR2 as FQGNSA. The CDR3 loop spans 16 amino acids. This CDR3 reads CASSPPAKGYNEKLFF. DNA for the CDR3: TGTGCCAGCAGCCCACCAGCGAAGGGATACAATGAAAAACTGTTTTTT.

Regarding this clonotype: Relative to the germline gene, one junction end is altered; a read error may explain this. CDR3: CASSLDGTGAFSGEQFF. The CDR3 bases are TGTGCTAGCAGCTTAGACGGGACAGGGGCCTTTTCGGGGGAGCAGTTCTTC. The chain recombines TRBV7-7 with TRBJ2-1, with 10 bases identical to TRBD1. Germline V CDR1 and CDR2: SSHAT, FNYEAQ (reference sequence). The CDR3 sequence is 17 residues long. The full variable domain, in which reference TRBV7-7 and TRBJ2-1 provide the parts outside the CDR3, is GAGVSQSPRYKVTKRGQDVTLRCDPISSHATLYWYQQALGQGPEFLTYFNYEAQPDKSGLPSDRFSAERPEGSISTLTIQRTEQRDSAMYRCASSLDGTGAFSGEQFFGPGTRLTVL.

This chain links TRBV9 with TRBJ1-1; 7 nucleotides match TRBD1. CDR3 length equals 16 residues. Germline CDR1 SGDLS, CDR2 YYNGEE. With 3 bases clipped from V and 2 bases from J, the junction kept 10 bases outside the gene matches. The CDR3: CASSDDIQGPNTEAFF. DNA of the CDR3: TGTGCCAGCAGCGATGATATACAGGGGCCCAACACTGAAGCTTTCTTT.

The chain joins TRBV12-3 or TRBV12-4 to TRBJ2-5; D gene unclear. The CDR3 is 16 residues long. The V gene lost 5 bases and the J gene lost 0 bases, with 16 bases spanning the gap. CDR3 in DNA: TGTGCCAGCAGTCTAACCCTGGACCGATACCAAGAGACCCAGTACTTC. Its protein is CASSLTLDRYQETQYF.

The chain joins TRBV3-1 to TRBJ1-1, with D possibly being TRBD1 (6 bases). Trimming stripped 1 base from V and 5 bases from J, with 14 bases between. Germline assignment: CDR1 LGHDT and CDR2 YNNKEL (reference sequence). The CDR3 is 15 amino acids. CDR3: CASSQGGGRRTEAFF. CDR3 in DNA: TGTGCCAGCAGCCAAGGCGGGGGGCGCAGGACTGAAGCTTTCTTT.

This chain links TRBV7-9 with TRBJ2-3; D uncertain. Germline V gene sequence: CDR1 SEHNR, CDR2 FQNEAQ (reference sequence). V was trimmed by 2 bases and J by 2 bases, leaving 8 bases between them. The CDR3 has 14 residues. The CDR3 region has the DNA TGTGCCAGCAGCTTACATTTAAACACAGATACGCAGTATTTT. It is translated as CASSLHLNTDTQYF.

This clonotype was detected ten times or more. V is TRBV29-1 and J is TRBJ2-3; D is ambiguous. The CDR3 is 12 residues long. Germline V lookup: CDR1 SQVTM, CDR2 ANQGSEA. V was cut by 8 bases and J by 2 bases, with 11 bases left in between. CDR3 region: CSPRALTDTQYF. For the CDR3, the DNA is TGCAGCCCAAGAGCCCTCACAGATACGCAGTATTTT.

The chain employs TRBV27 and TRBJ2-3, with 10 bases matching TRBD1. There are 14 residues in the CDR3. The V gene's germline CDR1 is MNHEY and CDR2 SMNVEV (reference sequence). The trim removed 6 bases at V and 5 bases at J, leaving 5 bases unmatched. CDR3 loop: CASRGTGAEDTQYF. CDR3 DNA: TGTGCCAGCAGAGGGACAGGGGCGGAAGATACGCAGTATTTT.

This clonotype was seen a handful of times. V usage is TRBV3-1 and J usage is TRBJ1-2, with D hard to call. V lost 1 base, J lost 0 bases, and 6 bases lay in between. Germline V CDR1 and CDR2: LGHDT, YNNKEL (reference sequence). This CDR3 region has 14 residues. CDR3 DNA sequence: TGTGCCAGCAGCCAAGGGACTCCTAACTATGGCTACACCTTC. Amino acid sequence: CASSQGTPNYGYTF.

This chain uses TRBV20-1 with TRBJ2-5, with 12 bases matching TRBD1. Germline CDR1 is DFQATT and CDR2 is SNEGSKA (reference sequence). The ends lost 7 bases at V and 11 bases at J; junction bases unmatched: 8. The CDR3 is 12 residues long. The CDR3 reads CSGDRGRDEQYF. CDR3 sequence (DNA): TGCAGTGGGGACAGGGGGCGCGATGAGCAGTACTTC.

The J gene is TRBJ2-2, the V gene TRBV20-1; D gene unclear. Trimming shortened V by 3 bases and J by 0 bases, and 8 bases separated the two germline ends. From germline, CDR1 is DFQATT and CDR2 SNEGSKA (reference sequence). The CDR3 is 14 amino acids. The CDR3 loop is CSASRLANTGELFF. CDR3 DNA sequence: TGCAGTGCTAGTCGTCTAGCGAACACCGGGGAGCTGTTTTTT.

The rearrangement joins TRBV3-1 to TRBJ2-5; D might be TRBD2 (7 bases). V was clipped by 3 bases and J by 11 bases, with 22 bases between them. There are 15 residues in the CDR3. The germline CDR1 and CDR2 sequences are LGHDT and YNNKEL (reference sequence). This CDR3 reads CASSHGRGARREQYF. As DNA, the CDR3 is TGTGCCAGCAGCCACGGACGGGGGGCGCGGAGAGAGCAGTACTTC.

This clonotype has only one observation. The chain carries TRBV27 and TRBJ1-1, with 7 bases that match TRBD1. Germline V gives CDR1 MNHEY, CDR2 SMNVEV (reference sequence). The CDR3 has 15 amino acids. With V trimmed by 5 bases and J by 1 base, 7 bases remained unmatched. In DNA form, the CDR3 reads TGTGCCAGCAGTACCCTGGGACAGTCGAACACTGAAGCTTTCTTT. This translates into CASSTLGQSNTEAFF.

The DNA for the CDR3 is TGTGCCAGCCGGGACATAGACCACAATCAGCCCCAGCATTTT. Its protein is CASRDIDHNQPQHF. The chain is built from TRBV12-3 or TRBV12-4 and TRBJ1-5, with a weak D call TRBD1 (6 bases). This CDR3 comprises 14 residues. V lost 8 bases and J 3 bases, leaving 14 bases between the germline ends.

In its sample, this clonotype was seen a few times. V usage is TRBV11-2 and J usage is TRBJ1-2, with D maybe TRBD1 (5 bases). The CDR3 extends over 13 amino acids. V lost 5 bases and J 8 bases, leaving 15 bases between the germline ends. CDR1 and CDR2 (germline): SGHAT, FQNNGV. The CDR3: CASSPTVPGGYTF. In DNA, the CDR3 is TGTGCCAGCAGCCCGACAGTTCCAGGGGGCTACACCTTC.